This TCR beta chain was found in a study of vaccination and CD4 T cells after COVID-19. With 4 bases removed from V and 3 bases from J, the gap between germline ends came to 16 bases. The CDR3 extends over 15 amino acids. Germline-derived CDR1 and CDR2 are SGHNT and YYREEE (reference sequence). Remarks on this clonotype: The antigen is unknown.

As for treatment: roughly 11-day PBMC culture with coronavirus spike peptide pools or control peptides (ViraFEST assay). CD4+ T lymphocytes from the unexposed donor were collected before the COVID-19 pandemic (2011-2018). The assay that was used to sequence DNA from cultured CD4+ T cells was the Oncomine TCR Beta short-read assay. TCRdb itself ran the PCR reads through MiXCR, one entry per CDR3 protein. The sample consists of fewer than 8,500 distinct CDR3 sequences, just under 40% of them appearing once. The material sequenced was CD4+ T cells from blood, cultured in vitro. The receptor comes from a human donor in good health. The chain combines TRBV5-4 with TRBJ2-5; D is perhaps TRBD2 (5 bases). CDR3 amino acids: CASSPPAAAKETQYF. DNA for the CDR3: TGTGCCAGCAGCCCCCCGGCAGCGGCCAAAGAGACCCAGTACTTC.